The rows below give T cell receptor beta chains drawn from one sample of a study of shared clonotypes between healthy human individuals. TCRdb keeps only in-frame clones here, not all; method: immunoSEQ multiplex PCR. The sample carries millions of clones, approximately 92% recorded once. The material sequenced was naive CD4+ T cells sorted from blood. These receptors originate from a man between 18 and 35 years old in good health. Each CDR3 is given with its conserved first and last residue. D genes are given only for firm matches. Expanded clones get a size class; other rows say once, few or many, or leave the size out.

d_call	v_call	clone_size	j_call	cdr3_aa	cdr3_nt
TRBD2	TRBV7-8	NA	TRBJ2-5	CASTYGLAGKETQYF	TGTGCCAGCACCTACGGACTAGCGGGGAAAGAGACCCAGTACTTC
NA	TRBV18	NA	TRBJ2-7	CASSPTVGVSTYEQYF	TGTGCCAGCTCACCAACCGTAGGGGTGTCGACATACGAGCAGTACTTC
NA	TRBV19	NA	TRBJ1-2	CACTESYNYGYTF	TGTGCCTGTACGGAGTCATATAACTATGGCTACACCTTC
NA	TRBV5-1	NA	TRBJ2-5	CASRSGQQETQYF	TGCGCCAGCAGAAGTGGACAGCAAGAGACCCAGTACTTC
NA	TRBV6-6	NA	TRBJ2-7	CASSYSNSPAYEQYF	TGTGCCAGCAGTTACTCGAATTCGCCGGCCTACGAGCAGTACTTC
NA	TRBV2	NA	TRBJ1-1	CASRVGGLANTEAFF	TGTGCCAGCAGGGTGGGGGGATTGGCGAACACTGAAGCTTTCTTT
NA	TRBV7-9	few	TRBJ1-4	CASSLVEGEKLFF	TGTGCCAGCAGCTTAGTGGAGGGAGAAAAACTGTTTTTT
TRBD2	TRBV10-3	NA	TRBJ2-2	CAISESFVAGVTGELFF	TGTGCCATCAGTGAGTCGTTTGTAGCGGGAGTAACCGGGGAGCTGTTTTTT
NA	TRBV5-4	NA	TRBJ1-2	CASSPDGNYGYTF	TGTGCCAGCAGTCCCGACGGAAACTATGGCTACACCTTC
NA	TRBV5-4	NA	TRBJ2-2	CASSLPTGQTGELFF	TGTGCCAGCAGCTTGCCAACAGGTCAGACCGGGGAGCTGTTTTTT